This TCR beta chain was retrieved from a study of blood T cell repertoires in COVID-19. Study-level background: Researchers got acute and convalescent COVID-19 samples from the United States, Italy and Spain.

The germline V gene encodes CDR1 SGHVS and CDR2 FNYEAQ. The CDR3 covers 13 residues. V shed 6 bases and J shed 6 bases, with 14 bases lying between them. Sequencing used immunoSEQ multiplex PCR; TCRdb keeps in-frame clones, though not all of them. This sample has about 140,000 clones, with 80% to 90% found just once. The sequence was collected from a woman aged 60-70 years with acute or convalescent COVID-19. J is TRBJ1-2 and V is TRBV7-6; a possible D gene is TRBD1 (6 bases). The material sequenced was peripheral blood. The CDR3 sequence: CASSSTGTDGYTF. CDR3 in DNA: TGTGCCAGCAGTTCTACAGGGACGGATGGCTACACCTTC.